The TCR beta chain under discussion was sequenced for a study of regulatory T cells in long-lasting Graves disease (dated by TCRdb to about 2021). Notes on the research overall: Patients with newly diagnosed Graves' disease had been on antithyroid drugs for under 3 months. This study used TCR sequencing and RNA sequencing of peripheral blood to compare persistent Graves' disease patients against newly diagnosed Graves' disease patients. A total of some 35 samples underwent TCR sequencing, from about 13 patients with persistent Graves' disease and around 20 patients with newly diagnosed Graves' disease. The study took place in China and was registered as a clinical trial.

Reading the germline V gene gives CDR1 SNHLY and CDR2 FYNNEI. V is pruned by 4 bases and J by 3 bases, leaving 12 bases of the junction without a gene match. The CDR3 numbers 16 residues from cysteine through phenylalanine. This entry keeps only the CDR3 DNA: 48 bases, framed from base 1. The paper's findings and limits, for the study overall: More public clonotypes were shared among persistent patients (more than 2,500) than among newly diagnosed patients (966). Preferential use of TRBV28, TRBJ1-2 and TRBJ2-5 was observed in persistent disease, whereas TRBV20-1 and TRBJ2-1 were favored in newly diagnosed disease. The authors noted that the small sample size was a limitation that may lower accuracy. Sequencing and analysis were limited to the TCR beta chain. Peripheral blood alone was examined, since thyroid tissue, which constituted the primary lesion, could not be accessed. Lower TCR Shannon entropy and fewer highly expanded clones were observed in persistent Graves' disease patients than in newly diagnosed patients, which suggested clonal expansion.

Sample time point, as interpreted from the label and publication: newly diagnosed GD, antithyroid drugs for less than 3 months. RNA was extracted from PBMCs in TRIzol for both TCR sequencing and RNA sequencing. Graves' disease was diagnosed according to American Thyroid Association guidelines. Recruitment of patients was carried out at an endocrinology department in Xi'an, China. Each patient gave 9 to 10 milliliters of peripheral blood, collected in an EDTA anticoagulant tube. Ficoll Paque Plus density gradient separation was used to isolate PBMCs, and no additional T cell sorting was done. An Agilent 2100 Bioanalyzer and agarose gel were used to assess RNA quality, and a NanoDrop 2000 was used to measure RNA concentration. Libraries were constructed by multiplex PCR. The run used an Illumina HiSeq 4000. CDR3 regions were amplified by Arm-PCR with iRepertoire HTBI primers to construct TCR beta libraries. Gel purification was performed on PCR products prior to sequencing. On the study's bioinformatics: Gene usage analysis of CDR3 amino acid clonotypes used the roughly 60 TRBV and about 14 TRBJ segments found across samples. COPE and FqMerger were used to merge filtered high-quality paired reads into contigs. BLAST was used to align contigs to IMGT TRBV, TRBD and TRBJ reference genes, and CDR3 was defined according to IMGT. Any clonotype with a frequency above 0.1% was classified as a highly expanded clone. Repertoire diversity was measured by Shannon entropy, and V-J evenness by the Gini coefficient. A clonotype found in more than one individual was treated as public. TCRdb reworked the public reads: Q25 trimming with fastp, MiXCR clone assembly, productive beta chains retained. Rows matching on CDR3 protein sequence are summarized as one entry with the most common DNA and genes. TCRdb's processing, not the study's, gives the V and J calls here. A total of about 540,000 distinct CDR3 sequences appear in this sample, approximately 13% of them only once. The leading ten clones occupy 8% to 10% of the sample.

This clonotype was counted at least ten times. The antigen it recognizes is unknown. The input lacks base qualities; no much larger clone sits a single base away. These records were also assigned to another study, of T cells in Graves' hyperthyroidism and ophthalmopathy. Per that second paper: A patient counted as having stable Graves' hyperthyroidism if no progression to ophthalmopathy occurred over 18 months of follow-up. The hyperthyroidism patients were between 18 and 65 years old and newly diagnosed, with a disease duration of less than 2 months. The study excluded patients with uncontrolled infections, other autoimmune diseases, pregnancy or lactation. Diagnoses were established on the basis of clinical symptoms, serum thyroxine and TRAb, thyroid ultrasound, and orbital computed tomography. A first-round RT-PCR of the TCR CDR3 used the HTBI primer set with the Qiagen OneStep RT-PCR kit. Most expanded thyroid clonotypes (frequency above 0.001) were also detected in blood, suggesting blood repertoires may reflect thyroid immune responses. Ophthalmopathy was separated from stable hyperthyroidism by a 13 V-J signature model, with over 85% sensitivity and about 81% specificity obtained in cross-validation and 80%/75% obtained in testing. In validation, progression to ophthalmopathy was predicted by the model with 70% to 71% sensitivity and 72.22% specificity, a median of approximately 6.5 months before onset. To identify distinguishing TCR V-J signatures, a discovery cohort of about 100 patients was used, comprising 43 with Graves' ophthalmopathy and some 60 with stable Graves' hyperthyroidism. Prospective prediction of ophthalmopathy was tested in an independent validation cohort of fewer than 20 hyperthyroidism patients and some 17 patients who later progressed to ophthalmopathy. The approximately 100 discovery patients were divided at random into training and test sets in a 7:3 ratio. In six Graves' hyperthyroidism patients, the study also compared T-cell repertoires from thyroid tissue with T-cell repertoires from blood. Following sampling, methimazole starting at 30 mg daily was given to hyperthyroidism patients, and high-dose intravenous methylprednisolone was given to ophthalmopathy patients. Libraries were constructed in a second round of multiplex PCR, after which size selection and purification were performed. Libraries were sequenced paired-end with 100 bp reads on an Illumina HiSeq2000. SOAPnuke was used to process the raw data, removing reads that contained adapters or uncalled bases, had a mean Phred below 15, or lacked an exact match to the constant primer or identifier. COPE v1.2.5 was used to merge the high-quality paired reads, and each unique nucleotide sequence was defined as a clonotype. MiTCR v1.1 was used to align the clonotypes against IMGT TRBV, TRBD and TRBJ reference segments. Analysis was restricted to V-J combinations with a frequency above 0.0001, which covered about 99% of repertoires. A TCS score was defined as the ratio between F50 (clonal expansion) and ExV (chaos), using BLOSUM62-based TCRdist between CDR3 peptides within each V-J. Welch's t-statistics and random forest reduced around 550 V-J features to roughly 13, which were used in a naive Bayes classifier (R e1071). No statistical method was used to fix the sample size in advance, and group allocation was not hidden from the investigators. The paper describes TCR Vbeta CDR3 sequencing of around 130 peripheral blood samples, made up of 43 ophthalmopathy patients, roughly 72 hyperthyroidism patients and 17 progressor patients.

This sample comprised peripheral blood mononuclear cells (PBMCs), obtained at new diagnosis, from a patient treated with antithyroid drugs. The chain uses TRBV2 and TRBJ2-7, and TRBD2 matches 7 of the central bases. This clonotype was obtained from a man aged 30 to 45 with Graves disease. Donor details come from another sample of the same person, matched by shared clones. The CDR3 corresponds to CASSAVGGRLLYEQYF. The nucleotide sequence reads as follows: TGTGCCAGCAGTGCAGTGGGCGGGAGACTTCTCTACGAGCAGTACTTC. The CDR3, completed at both ends by the reference TRBV2 and TRBJ2-7 genes, gives the full variable domain EPEVTQTPSHQVTQMGQEVILRCVPISNHLYFYWYRQILGQKVEFLVSFYNNEISEKSEIFDDQFSVERPDGSNFTLKIRSTKLEDSAMYFCASSAVGGRLLYEQYFGPGTRLTVT.